One sample yielded the 30 T cell receptor beta chains listed below, sequenced in a study of blood T cell repertoires in COVID-19. Assay: immunoSEQ multiplex PCR; the TCRdb copy retains only in-frame clones and omits some. The sample consists of some 120,000 clones, about 88% of them appearing once. Source material: peripheral blood. These receptors all stem from a human donor in a cohort sampled during active COVID-19.

J is TRBJ1-1 and V is TRBV12-3 or TRBV12-4; TRBD1 might be the D (6 bases). The ends were cut back, 7 bases at V and 4 bases at J, with 13 bases in the middle. The length of the CDR3 is 13 residues. The CDR3: CASTIGDTTEAFF. The CDR3 nucleotides read TGTGCCAGCACCATAGGGGACACCACTGAAGCTTTCTTT.

The chain is built from TRBV23-1 and TRBJ1-5; TRBD1 aligns across 8 bases. TRBV23-1 is recorded as an ORF, its role being uncertain. The CDR3 is 13 amino acids. V shed 3 bases and J 7 bases; nucleotides not matched to a gene: 2. CDR3 sequence: CASSQRQGQPQHF. The CDR3 coding sequence is TGCGCCAGCAGTCAGCGACAGGGGCAGCCCCAGCATTTT.

The V and J genes are TRBV2 and TRBJ2-7, with 11 nucleotides matching TRBD2. CDR3 size: 17 residues. Trimming cost V 2 bases and J 3 bases; bases outside gene matches: 9. Germline CDR1 and CDR2: SNHLY and FYNNEI. The CDR3 bases are TGTGCCAGCAGTGAAATGAACCTAGCGGGGGGCTTCTACGAGCAGTACTTC. Translating it yields CASSEMNLAGGFYEQYF. Drawing the rest from reference TRBV2 and TRBJ2-7, the complete variable domain is EPEVTQTPSHQVTQMGQEVILRCVPISNHLYFYWYRQILGQKVEFLVSFYNNEISEKSEIFDDQFSVERPDGSNFTLKIRSTKLEDSAMYFCASSEMNLAGGFYEQYFGPGTRLTVT.

J is TRBJ2-3 and V is TRBV12-3 or TRBV12-4; a weak D match, TRBD2 (6 bases). V lost 8 bases to trimming and J lost 6 bases, with 15 bases between them. The CDR3 contains 13 residues. CDR3 nucleotide sequence: TGTGCCAGCGAAGGACTAAACAGGGATACGCAGTATTTT. Encoded protein: CASEGLNRDTQYF.

Remarks on this clone: Other DNA sequences of this sample code for an identical CDR3. The rearrangement links TRBV19 to TRBJ2-7; 8 positions match TRBD1. Trimming at V came to 3 bases and at J to 2 bases, leaving 3 bases not matched to a gene. This CDR3 is built from 14 residues. From germline, CDR1 is LNHDA and CDR2 SQIVND (reference sequence). DNA for the CDR3: TGTGCCAGTAGTATTGGGACAGGAACCTACGAGCAGTACTTC. It specifies CASSIGTGTYEQYF.

V is TRBV9 and J is TRBJ2-7; D uncertain. Germline-derived CDR1 and CDR2 are SGDLS and YYNGEE. This CDR3 comprises 13 residues. V was pared by 0 bases and J by 6 bases, with 10 bases between. Here the CDR3 DNA reads TGTGCCAGCAGCGTAGATGGCAGTACCGAGCAGTACTTC. Its translation is CASSVDGSTEQYF. The variable domain in full, completed from reference TRBV9 and TRBJ2-7, reads DSGVTQTPKHLITATGQRVTLRCSPRSGDLSVYWYQQSLDQGLQFLIQYYNGEERAKGNILERFSAQQFPDLHSELNLSSLELGDSALYFCASSVDGSTEQYFGPGTRLTVT.

The chain uses TRBV2 and TRBJ2-7; 8 bases fit TRBD2. Germline CDR1 and CDR2: SNHLY and FYNNEI. J lost 4 bases, V lost 4 bases, and 18 bases had no gene match. The CDR3 totals 18 residues. The CDR3 DNA sequence: TGTGCCAGCAGTGGCTTCTTAGCGGGGTCTCAAGGTGGTTACGAGCAGTACTTC. As protein: CASSGFLAGSQGGYEQYF.

This chain links TRBV18 with TRBJ2-7, with a tentative D call TRBD2 (5 bases). V lost 3 bases, J lost 5 bases, and 8 bases lay in between. The CDR3 covers 12 residues. Per the germline V gene, CDR1 is KGHSH and CDR2 is LQKENI. The CDR3 is CASSPKGDEQYF. The CDR3 DNA is TGTGCCAGCTCACCTAAGGGAGACGAGCAGTACTTC.

Only one count was recorded for this clone. The chain couples TRBV28 to TRBJ1-2, with D tentatively TRBD1 (6 bases). V lost 6 bases and J lost 7, with 12 bases in between. The CDR3 extends over 12 amino acids. CDR1 and CDR2 (germline): MDHEN, SYDVKM. The CDR3 protein is CASSPSQGGYTF. CDR3 coding DNA: TGTGCCAGCAGCCCCTCACAGGGTGGCTACACCTTC.

The chain carries TRBV7-8 and TRBJ2-7; D may be TRBD1 (5 bases). Germline lookup yields CDR1 SGHVS and CDR2 FQNEAQ. This CDR3 spans 15 amino acids. Trimming left V 1 base short and J 1 base short, with 11 bases between. CDR3 DNA: TGTGCCAGCAGCTTAGGACAGCGAACTTCCTACGAGCAGTACTTC. Protein: CASSLGQRTSYEQYF. Variable domain in full (rest from reference TRBV7-8 and TRBJ2-7): GAGVSQSPRYKVAKRGQDVALRCDPISGHVSLFWYQQALGQGPEFLTYFQNEAQLDKSGLPSDRFFAERPEGSVSTLKIQRTQQEDSAVYLCASSLGQRTSYEQYFGPGTRLTVT.

Written as DNA, the CDR3 is TGCGCCAGCAGCTCGGAGGCCAAAAACATTCAGTACTTC. This gives the protein CASSSEAKNIQYF. The chain has TRBV5-1 and TRBJ2-4, with no clear D. The CDR3 runs 13 residues. Trimming cost V 3 bases and J 1 base, with 5 bases left between them. Germline V gene lookup returns CDR1 SGHRS and CDR2 YFSETQ. Supplemented by reference TRBV5-1 and TRBJ2-4, the full variable domain reads KAGVTQTPRYLIKTRGQQVTLSCSPISGHRSVSWYQQTPGQGLQFLFEYFSETQRNKGNFPGRFSGRQFSNSRSEMNVSTLELGDSALYLCASSSEAKNIQYFGAGTRLSVL.

J is TRBJ1-2 and V is TRBV5-1; 7 bases are shared with TRBD1. The CDR3 runs to 15 residues. Per germline, CDR1 SGHRS and CDR2 YFSETQ. V shed 4 bases, J shed 2 bases, and the junction held 8 bases outside the gene matches. CDR3 region: CASSQRAQGNYGYTF. CDR3 DNA sequence: TGCGCCAGCAGCCAAAGAGCACAGGGGAACTATGGCTACACCTTC.

With regard to this clone: Other DNA sequences in this specimen translate into the identical CDR3. This chain connects TRBV7-9 to TRBJ2-3, with TRBD1 as a possible D gene (6 bases). The CDR3 is 14 residues long. The germline V and J ends were trimmed by 5 bases and 2 bases, with 11 bases remaining between them. Germline assignment: CDR1 SEHNR and CDR2 FQNEAQ (reference sequence). Here the CDR3 reads CASSLDRPTDTQYF. CDR3 bases: TGTGCCAGCAGCCTTGACAGGCCCACAGATACGCAGTATTTT.

The genes are TRBV6-4 and TRBJ2-1, with a tentative D call TRBD2 (7 bases). The CDR3 covers 12 residues. Germline CDR1 is MRHNA and CDR2 is SNTAGT. V lost 2 bases to trimming and J lost 10 bases, with 9 bases between them. The CDR3 spells CASSDAGAEQFF. The DNA of the CDR3 is TGTGCCAGCAGTGACGCGGGGGCCGAGCAGTTCTTC.

This rearrangement joins TRBV11-2 to TRBJ2-2; D ambiguous. Germline CDR1 SGHAT, CDR2 FQNNGV. The CDR3 covers 14 residues. With 1 base removed from V and 4 bases from J, the gap between germline ends came to 7 bases. CDR3 sequence: CASSLVVGTGELFF. CDR3 bases: TGTGCCAGCAGCTTAGTAGTCGGCACCGGGGAGCTGTTTTTT. The full variable domain, its missing parts supplied by reference TRBV11-2 and TRBJ2-2, is EAGVAQSPRYKIIEKRQSVAFWCNPISGHATLYWYQQILGQGPKLLIQFQNNGVVDDSQLPKDRFSAERLKGVDSTLKIQPAKLEDSAVYLCASSLVVGTGELFFGEGSRLTVL.

The genes are TRBV11-3 and TRBJ2-3; no definite D call. Germline-derived CDR1 and CDR2 are SGHNT and YENEEA. The germline V and J ends were trimmed by 3 bases and 1 base, with 8 bases remaining between them. The CDR3 loop spans 14 amino acids. In nucleotides, the CDR3 is TGTGCCAGCAGCTTCACCTCAGGCACAGATACGCAGTATTTT. Translating gives CASSFTSGTDTQYF. Together with reference TRBV11-3 and TRBJ2-3, the CDR3 gives the full variable domain: EAGVVQSPRYKIIEKKQPVAFWCNPISGHNTLYWYLQNLGQGPELLIRYENEEAVDDSQLPKDRFSAERLKGVDSTLKIQPAELGDSAVYLCASSFTSGTDTQYFGPGTRLTVL.

This clone was observed a few times. The chain links TRBV4-1 to TRBJ2-7; 8 bases align to TRBD1. Germline V gene sequence: CDR1 MGHRA, CDR2 YSYEKL. The length of the CDR3 is 14 residues. V shed 4 bases, J shed 1 base, and the junction held 3 bases outside the gene matches. DNA of the CDR3: TGCGCCAGCAGCCTAGGACAGGGATCCTACGAGCAGTACTTC. Its translation: CASSLGQGSYEQYF.

The chain carries TRBV5-1 and TRBJ2-7; maybe TRBD1 (6 bases). The ends were cut back, 6 bases at V and 0 bases at J, with 10 bases in the middle. The CDR3 spans 13 residues. Per the germline V gene, CDR1 is SGHRS and CDR2 is YFSETQ. The CDR3 loop is CASMTGSSYEQYF. The DNA of the CDR3 is TGCGCCAGCATGACAGGCAGCTCCTACGAGCAGTACTTC.

To note about this clone: Distinct nucleotide sequences in the sample also encode this CDR3. The chain has TRBV5-1 and TRBJ2-5; the D gene is possibly TRBD1 (6 bases). Germline V gives CDR1 SGHRS, CDR2 YFSETQ. V lost 4 bases to trimming and J lost 2 bases, with 12 bases between them. The CDR3 runs 14 residues. This chain's CDR3 is CASSPGQPQETQYF. The CDR3 bases are TGCGCCAGCAGCCCCGGACAGCCTCAAGAGACCCAGTACTTC. The full variable domain, rest sourced from reference TRBV5-1 and TRBJ2-5, is KAGVTQTPRYLIKTRGQQVTLSCSPISGHRSVSWYQQTPGQGLQFLFEYFSETQRNKGNFPGRFSGRQFSNSRSEMNVSTLELGDSALYLCASSPGQPQETQYFGPGTRLLVL.

The V gene is TRBV9, the J gene TRBJ1-1, with a possible D match to TRBD1 (6 bases). Germline lookup yields CDR1 SGDLS and CDR2 YYNGEE. The CDR3 has 15 residues. V was shortened by 3 bases and J by 1 base, with 13 bases between the two germline ends. The CDR3 reads CASSAREGENTEAFF. The CDR3 DNA sequence: TGTGCCAGCAGCGCCCGCGAGGGGGAGAACACTGAAGCTTTCTTT.

This chain links TRBV13 with TRBJ1-2, with D possibly TRBD1 on 5 matching bases. Deletions cut 5 bases from V and 0 bases from J, with 10 bases between. Germline V gene lookup returns CDR1 PRHDT and CDR2 FYEKMQ (reference sequence). This CDR3 has 14 amino acids. The CDR3 coding sequence is TGTGCCAGCAGCCCCGGGGGGGCTAACTATGGCTACACCTTC. It translates to CASSPGGANYGYTF.

The chain links TRBV3-1 (or the pseudogene TRBV3-2) to TRBJ2-7, with a tentative D call TRBD2 (5 bases). Germline lookup yields CDR1 LGHDT and CDR2 YNNKEL (reference sequence). The CDR3 totals 14 residues. The V and J ends lost 4 bases and 4 bases respectively, with 14 bases between them. The CDR3 region has the DNA TGTGCCAGCAGCCCCTTCAGCGGAGGATACGAGCAGTACTTC. Its translation is CASSPFSGGYEQYF.

The chain combines TRBV5-6 with TRBJ1-2; possible D gene TRBD1, 6 bases. The germline V and J ends were trimmed by 3 bases and 1 base, with 10 bases remaining between them. Germline CDR1 reads SGHDT; CDR2 reads YYEEEE. The CDR3 is 14 residues long. The CDR3 spells CASSWDTVNYGYTF. The CDR3 DNA sequence: TGTGCCAGCAGCTGGGACACAGTTAACTATGGCTACACCTTC.

The count of this clone is one. V is TRBV9 and J is TRBJ1-2; D gene unclear. V was clipped by 1 base and J by 1 base, with 11 bases between them. CDR3 length: 15 amino acids. CDR1 is SGDLS and CDR2 is YYNGEE in the germline V gene. Written as DNA, the CDR3 is TGTGCCAGCAGCGTACAGGAGGCTTTTAACTATGGCTACACCTTC. It is translated as CASSVQEAFNYGYTF.

A single count supports this clone. V usage is TRBV2 and J usage is TRBJ2-7; tentative D call: TRBD2 (6 bases). The CDR3 length is 15 residues. V was trimmed by 1 base and J by 3 bases, leaving 13 bases between them. The V gene's germline CDR1 is SNHLY and CDR2 FYNNEI. CDR3 DNA sequence: TGTGCCAGCAGTGAAGGGCGGGAAAGGTTCTACGAGCAGTACTTC. Protein product: CASSEGRERFYEQYF.

The gene calls are TRBV19 and TRBJ2-2; D is unclear. Trimming pared 5 bases from V and 2 bases from J, leaving 12 bases between. This CDR3 is built from 15 residues. Per the germline V gene, CDR1 is LNHDA and CDR2 is SQIVND (reference sequence). The CDR3 loop is CASSLRTTNTGELFF. As DNA, the CDR3 is TGTGCCAGTAGTCTCCGTACTACTAACACCGGGGAGCTGTTTTTT. The whole variable domain, filled in from reference TRBV19 and TRBJ2-2, reads DGGITQSPKYLFRKEGQNVTLSCEQNLNHDAMYWYRQDPGQGLRLIYYSQIVNDFQKGDIAEGYSVSREKKESFPLTVTSAQKNPTAFYLCASSLRTTNTGELFFGEGSRLTVL.

V and J are TRBV7-9 and TRBJ2-1; no clear D gene. Trimming pared 2 bases from V and 8 bases from J, leaving 4 bases between. From germline, CDR1 is SEHNR and CDR2 FQNEAQ (reference sequence). The CDR3 is 11 amino acids. The CDR3 nucleotides are TGTGCCAGCAGCTTATCTGATGAGCAGTTCTTC. Its protein is CASSLSDEQFF.

The CDR3 spells CASSEYIGGEAEAFF. The CDR3 DNA follows: TGTGCCAGCAGTGAATATATAGGGGGCGAAGCTGAAGCTTTCTTT. The chain joins TRBV25-1 to TRBJ1-1; 7 nucleotides line up with TRBD1. Germline V gives CDR1 MGHDK, CDR2 SYGVNS. This CDR3 is 15 amino acids long. V gave up 0 bases and J gave up 6 bases; unmatched junction bases: 7.

This chain links TRBV19 with TRBJ2-1; tentatively, D is TRBD2 (7 bases). Germline V CDR1 and CDR2: LNHDA, SQIVND (reference sequence). The CDR3 covers 16 residues. Trimming pared 1 base from V and 8 bases from J, leaving 18 bases between. In nucleotides, the CDR3 is TGTGCCAGTAGTATAGGATCTGCTCCGGGGGGCGATGAGCAGTTCTTC. It yields the protein CASSIGSAPGGDEQFF. Based on the CDR3 plus reference TRBV19 and TRBJ2-1, the full variable domain is DGGITQSPKYLFRKEGQNVTLSCEQNLNHDAMYWYRQDPGQGLRLIYYSQIVNDFQKGDIAEGYSVSREKKESFPLTVTSAQKNPTAFYLCASSIGSAPGGDEQFFGPGTRLTVL.

V gene TRBV4-1 combines with J gene TRBJ2-1; 14 positions agree with TRBD2. From germline, CDR1 is MGHRA and CDR2 YSYEKL. CDR3 length: 16 amino acids. V lost 0 bases, J lost 9 bases, and 4 bases stayed unmatched. As DNA, the CDR3 is TGCGCCAGCAGCCAAGAGGGACTAGCGGGAGAAGGTGAGCAGTTCTTC. Residues: CASSQEGLAGEGEQFF.